Listed below are T cell receptor beta chains from one sample, sequenced in a study of CD8 T cells in Susac syndrome. TCRdb reanalysed the immunoSEQ multiplex PCR reads using MiXCR and keeps one entry per CDR3 protein. The sample consists of about 150,000 distinct CDR3 sequences, around 96% of them appearing once. Sequencing was carried out using CD4+ T cells from PBMCs. The receptors here all came from a human donor with multiple sclerosis. Each CDR3 is given with its conserved first and last residue. Each record gives: V gene, clone size, J gene, CDR3 length, D gene, CDR3 protein, CDR3 DNA. The D gene is left open where the match is weak. Some rows mark clone size as missing; the rest say once, few, many or name a class of expanded clone.

V: TRBV27; size: NA; J: TRBJ2-7; length: 13; D: TRBD1; CDR3: CASSFPQGEKQYF; DNA: TGTGCCAGCAGTTTCCCCCAGGGGGAAAAGCAGTACTTC
V: TRBV7-2; size: NA; J: TRBJ2-3; length: 19; D: TRBD2; CDR3: CASSSRSSGGALSTDTQYF; DNA: TGTGCCAGCAGCTCCCGGTCTAGCGGGGGGGCGTTGAGCACAGATACGCAGTATTTT
V: TRBV3-1; size: NA; J: TRBJ2-7; length: 11; D: NA; CDR3: CASSATGSTYF; DNA: TGTGCCAGCAGCGCTACAGGGTCTACGTACTTC
V: TRBV7-9; size: NA; J: TRBJ2-7; length: 14; D: TRBD1; CDR3: CASSSGQKSYEQYF; DNA: TGTGCCAGCAGCTCGGGACAGAAAAGCTACGAGCAGTACTTC
V: TRBV20-1; size: once; J: TRBJ2-3; length: 13; D: NA; CDR3: CSATVANGDTQYF; DNA: TGCAGTGCTACGGTGGCGAACGGAGATACGCAGTATTTT
V: TRBV3-1; size: once; J: TRBJ2-5; length: 15; D: NA; CDR3: CASSPTAGRQETQYF; DNA: TGTGCCAGCAGCCCGACCGCAGGGCGCCAAGAGACCCAGTACTTC
V: TRBV7-9; size: NA; J: TRBJ2-7; length: 14; D: NA; CDR3: CASSRDGRAYEQYF; DNA: TGTGCCAGCAGCCGGGACGGTCGGGCCTACGAGCAGTACTTC
V: TRBV5-8; size: NA; J: TRBJ1-6; length: 12; D: NA; CDR3: CASSQRSHTLHF; DNA: TGTGCCAGCAGCCAACGCTCGCATACCCTCCACTTT
V: TRBV20-1; size: NA; J: TRBJ2-3; length: 13; D: NA; CDR3: CSATGTVTDTQYF; DNA: TGCAGTGCTACCGGGACTGTCACAGATACGCAGTATTTT
V: TRBV13; size: NA; J: TRBJ2-7; length: 11; D: NA; CDR3: CASSQFDEQYF; DNA: TGTGCCAGCAGCCAGTTCGACGAGCAGTACTTC
V: TRBV3-1; size: once; J: TRBJ2-3; length: 14; D: NA; CDR3: CASSQVQQGDTQYF; DNA: TGTGCCAGCAGCCAAGTTCAACAGGGAGATACGCAGTATTTT
V: TRBV3-1; size: NA; J: TRBJ1-5; length: 16; D: TRBD1; CDR3: CASSQGTGWRNQPQHF; DNA: TGTGCCAGCAGCCAAGGGACAGGGTGGCGAAATCAGCCCCAGCATTTT
V: TRBV29-1; size: once; J: TRBJ1-4; length: 13; D: NA; CDR3: CSVLGQGSEKLFF; DNA: TGCAGCGTGTTGGGGCAGGGGAGTGAAAAACTGTTTTTT
V: TRBV18; size: NA; J: TRBJ2-7; length: 15; D: TRBD2; CDR3: CASSPVLAGTYEQYF; DNA: TGTGCCAGCTCACCTGTGCTAGCGGGCACCTACGAGCAGTACTTC